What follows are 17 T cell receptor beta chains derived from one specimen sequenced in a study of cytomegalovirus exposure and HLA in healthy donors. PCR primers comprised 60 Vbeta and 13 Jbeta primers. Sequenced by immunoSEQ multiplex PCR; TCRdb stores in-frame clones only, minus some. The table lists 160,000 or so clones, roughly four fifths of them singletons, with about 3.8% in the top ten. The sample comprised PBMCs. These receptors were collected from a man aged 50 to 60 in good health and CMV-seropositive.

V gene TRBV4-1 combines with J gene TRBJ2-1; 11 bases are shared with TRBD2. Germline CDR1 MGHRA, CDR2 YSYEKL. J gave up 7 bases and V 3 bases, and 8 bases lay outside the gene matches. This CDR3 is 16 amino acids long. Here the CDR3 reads CASSQGPGLAVNEQFF. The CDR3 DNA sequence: TGCGCCAGCAGCCAGGGGCCGGGACTAGCGGTGAATGAGCAGTTCTTC.

CDR3 DNA: TGTGCCAGCAGTAAGACAGGGGCGGTCTACGAGCAGTACTTC. Protein sequence: CASSKTGAVYEQYF. This chain links TRBV6-5 with TRBJ2-7, with 8 bases fitting TRBD1. The CDR3 spans 14 residues. CDR1 is MNHEY, CDR2 SVGAGI, per germline. With 5 bases clipped from V and 3 bases from J, the junction kept 6 bases outside the gene matches.

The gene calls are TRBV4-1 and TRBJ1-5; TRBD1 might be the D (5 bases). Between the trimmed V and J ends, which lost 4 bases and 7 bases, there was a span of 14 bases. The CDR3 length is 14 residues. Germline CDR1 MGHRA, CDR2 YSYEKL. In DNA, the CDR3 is TGCGCCAGCAGCCGATCCCAGGGAAGCCAGCCCCAGCATTTT. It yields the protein CASSRSQGSQPQHF.

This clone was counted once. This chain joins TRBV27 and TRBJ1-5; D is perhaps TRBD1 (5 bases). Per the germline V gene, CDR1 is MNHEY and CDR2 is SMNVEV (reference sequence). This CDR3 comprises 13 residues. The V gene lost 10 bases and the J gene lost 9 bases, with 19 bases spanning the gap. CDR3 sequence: CATANQGLLPQHF. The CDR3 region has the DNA TGTGCCACCGCTAATCAGGGTTTGCTGCCCCAGCATTTT.

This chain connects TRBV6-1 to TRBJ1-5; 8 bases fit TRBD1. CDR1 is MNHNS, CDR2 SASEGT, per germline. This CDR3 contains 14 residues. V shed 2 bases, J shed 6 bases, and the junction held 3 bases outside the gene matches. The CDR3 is CASSEQGAFQPQHF. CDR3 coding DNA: TGTGCCAGCAGTGAACAGGGGGCCTTTCAGCCCCAGCATTTT.

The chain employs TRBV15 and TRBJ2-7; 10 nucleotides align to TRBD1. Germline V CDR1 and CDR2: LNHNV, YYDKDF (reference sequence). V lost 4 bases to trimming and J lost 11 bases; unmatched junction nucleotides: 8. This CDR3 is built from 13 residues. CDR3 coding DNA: TGTGCCACCAGCATCTCTGGACAGGGGGAAAAGTACTTC. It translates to CATSISGQGEKYF. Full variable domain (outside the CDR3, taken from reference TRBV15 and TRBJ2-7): DAMVIQNPRYQVTQFGKPVTLSCSQTLNHNVMYWYQQKSSQAPKLLFHYYDKDFNNEADTPDNFQSRRPNTSFCFLDIRSPGLGDTAMYLCATSISGQGEKYFGPGTRLTVT.

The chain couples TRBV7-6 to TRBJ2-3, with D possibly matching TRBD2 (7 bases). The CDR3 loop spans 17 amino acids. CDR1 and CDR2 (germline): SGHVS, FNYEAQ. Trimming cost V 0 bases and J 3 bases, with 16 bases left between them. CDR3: CASSLAWRGPRTDTQYF. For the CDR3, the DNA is TGTGCCAGCAGCTTAGCTTGGCGGGGGCCCAGGACAGATACGCAGTATTTT.

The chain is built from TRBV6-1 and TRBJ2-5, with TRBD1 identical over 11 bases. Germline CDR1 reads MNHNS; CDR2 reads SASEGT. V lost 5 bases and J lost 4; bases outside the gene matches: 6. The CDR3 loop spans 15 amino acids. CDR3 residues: CASSSWDRGGETQYF. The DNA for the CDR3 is TGTGCCAGCAGTTCTTGGGACAGGGGGGGAGAGACCCAGTACTTC.

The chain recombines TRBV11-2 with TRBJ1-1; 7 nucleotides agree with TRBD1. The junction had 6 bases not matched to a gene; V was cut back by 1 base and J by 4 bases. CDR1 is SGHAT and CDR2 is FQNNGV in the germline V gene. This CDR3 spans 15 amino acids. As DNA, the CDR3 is TGTGCCAGCAGCTTAGTGGCAGGGGGTGCCACTGAAGCTTTCTTT. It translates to CASSLVAGGATEAFF.

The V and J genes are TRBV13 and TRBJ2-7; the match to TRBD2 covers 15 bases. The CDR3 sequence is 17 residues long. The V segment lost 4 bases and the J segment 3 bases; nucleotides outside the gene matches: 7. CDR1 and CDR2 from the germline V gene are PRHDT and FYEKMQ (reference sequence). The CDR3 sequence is CASSSGTSGGPNYEQYF. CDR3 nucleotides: TGTGCCAGCAGCTCGGGGACTAGCGGGGGGCCGAACTACGAGCAGTACTTC. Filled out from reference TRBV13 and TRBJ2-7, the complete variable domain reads AAGVIQSPRHLIKEKRETATLKCYPIPRHDTVYWYQQGPGQDPQFLISFYEKMQSDKGSIPDRFSAQQFSDYHSELNMSSLELGDSALYFCASSSGTSGGPNYEQYFGPGTRLTVT.

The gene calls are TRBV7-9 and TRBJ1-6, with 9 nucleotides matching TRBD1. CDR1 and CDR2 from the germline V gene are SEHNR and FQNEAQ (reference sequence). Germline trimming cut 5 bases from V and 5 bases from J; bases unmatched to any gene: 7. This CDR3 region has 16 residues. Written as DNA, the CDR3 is TGTGCCAGCAGCCCGGGACAGGGTGGAAATAATTCACCCCTCCACTTT. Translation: CASSPGQGGNNSPLHF.

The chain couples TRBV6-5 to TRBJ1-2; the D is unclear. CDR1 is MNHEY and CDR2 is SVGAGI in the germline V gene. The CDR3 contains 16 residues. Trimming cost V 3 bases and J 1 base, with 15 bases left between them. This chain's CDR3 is CASSYLFGRSNYGYTF. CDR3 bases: TGTGCCAGCAGTTATCTTTTTGGTCGGAGTAACTATGGCTACACCTTC.

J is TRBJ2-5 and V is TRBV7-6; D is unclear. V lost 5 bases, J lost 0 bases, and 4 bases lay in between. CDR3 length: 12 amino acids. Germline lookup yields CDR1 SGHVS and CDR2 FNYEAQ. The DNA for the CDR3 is TGTGCCAGCAGCACAAACCAAGAGACCCAGTACTTC. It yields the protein CASSTNQETQYF.

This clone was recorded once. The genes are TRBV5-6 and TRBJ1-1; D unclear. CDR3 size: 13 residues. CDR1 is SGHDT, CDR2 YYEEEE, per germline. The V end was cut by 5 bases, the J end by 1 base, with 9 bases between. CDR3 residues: CASSIPPNTEAFF. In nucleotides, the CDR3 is TGTGCCAGCAGTATTCCCCCGAACACTGAAGCTTTCTTT.

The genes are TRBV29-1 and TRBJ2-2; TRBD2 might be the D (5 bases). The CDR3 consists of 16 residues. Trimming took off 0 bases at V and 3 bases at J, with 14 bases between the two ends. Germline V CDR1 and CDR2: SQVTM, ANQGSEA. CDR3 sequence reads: CSVEEKERRDTGELFF. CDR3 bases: TGCAGCGTTGAAGAAAAGGAAAGGCGGGACACCGGGGAGCTGTTTTTT.

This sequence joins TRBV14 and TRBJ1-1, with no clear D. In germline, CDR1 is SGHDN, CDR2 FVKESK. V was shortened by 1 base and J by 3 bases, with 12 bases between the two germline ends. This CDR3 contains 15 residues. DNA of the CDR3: TGTGCCAGCAGCCAAGCGTCGGGGAGTTACACTGAAGCTTTCTTT. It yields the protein CASSQASGSYTEAFF. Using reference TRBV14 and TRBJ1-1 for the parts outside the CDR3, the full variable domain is EAGVTQFPSHSVIEKGQTVTLRCDPISGHDNLYWYRRVMGKEIKFLLHFVKESKQDESGMPNNRFLAERTGGTYSTLKVQPAELEDSGVYFCASSQASGSYTEAFFGQGTRLTVV.

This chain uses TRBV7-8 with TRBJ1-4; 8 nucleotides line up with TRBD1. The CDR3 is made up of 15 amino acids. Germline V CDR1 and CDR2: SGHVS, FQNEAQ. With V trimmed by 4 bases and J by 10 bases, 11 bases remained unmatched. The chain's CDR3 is CASSSSGGGWGKLFF. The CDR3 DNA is TGTGCCAGCAGCTCCTCAGGGGGCGGATGGGGAAAACTGTTTTTT.